This TCR beta chain was captured by sequencing in a study of CD4 T cells in relation to SARS-CoV-2 and coronaviruses. The overall study: The HLA restriction of the shared crossreactive spike epitopes was mapped.

CD4+ T cells from unexposed donors were obtained before the COVID-19 pandemic (2011-2018). After nine to ten days of culture, CD4+ T cells were isolated. Each well had a few million PBMCs in around 5% human AB serum with IL-2. TCRdb's copy holds only in-frame clones and misses some; the assay was immunoSEQ multiplex PCR. The sample has some 21,000 clones, around 75% seen once. Of note for this clone: The antigen remains undetermined.

Losses at the gene ends were 8 bases for V and 5 bases for J; bases not matched to a gene: 5. The CDR3 spans 13 residues. Germline CDR1 and CDR2: SGHTA and FQGTGA. The receptor comes from a human donor in good health. The sample comprised CD4+ T cells from PBMCs, cultured in vitro. The chain links TRBV7-3 to TRBJ2-3; 9 bases are a match to TRBD1. The chain's CDR3 is CASCGTGQDTQYF. The CDR3 nucleotides are TGTGCCAGCTGCGGGACAGGGCAAGATACGCAGTATTTT. The full variable domain, its missing parts supplied by reference TRBV7-3 and TRBJ2-3, is GAGVSQTPSNKVTEKGKYVELRCDPISGHTALYWYRQSLGQGPEFLIYFQGTGAADDSGLPNDRFFAVRPEGSVSTLKIQRTERGDSAVYLCASCGTGQDTQYFGPGTRLTVL.